A selection of T cell receptor beta chains follows, all from one sample in a study of blood T cells in healthy people across ages. TCRdb fed the 5' RACE reads into MiXCR, producing one record per CDR3 protein. The sample holds about 1.5 million distinct CDR3 sequences, around 40% seen once. Sample: blood. The origin of the receptors is a woman aged 18-30 years in good health. Both conserved end residues are part of each CDR3.

TRBV4-3	TRBJ2-2	CASSQDPTRTNTGELFF
TRBV20-1	TRBJ2-7	CSAIIGEQYF
TRBV3-1	TRBJ1-1	CASSRDRKMNTEAFF
TRBV28	TRBJ1-5	CASRGGGMRHQPQHF
TRBV6-6	TRBJ1-4	CASSYSGTGNEKLFF
TRBV6-2/TRBV6-3	TRBJ2-1	CATYLRGHSSYNEQFF
TRBV14	TRBJ1-2	CASSQQTGGGYTF
TRBV4-1	TRBJ2-5	CASSQVPPRRWEETQYF
TRBV4-1	TRBJ1-2	CASSTTGLGGYTF
TRBV12-3/TRBV12-4	TRBJ2-7	CASRVGTGEGYEQYF
TRBV3-1	TRBJ1-2	CASSQTGYGYTF
TRBV6-5	TRBJ1-1	CASSESGTYTEAFF
TRBV5-1	TRBJ1-2	CASSLVEIPLGYTF
TRBV5-1	TRBJ1-5	CASRLGPQENQPQHF
TRBV9	TRBJ2-1	CASSVVPGAHEQFF
TRBV10-3	TRBJ2-7	CAISTTGLAGTYEQYF
TRBV6-2/TRBV6-3	TRBJ2-1	CASSYFTGTSRLGSYNEQFF
TRBV2	TRBJ2-4	CASSGPQGALKNIQYF
TRBV6-2/TRBV6-3	TRBJ2-3	CASSSVRLRTDTQYF
TRBV6-6	TRBJ2-7	CASQRGLDEQYF
TRBV2	TRBJ2-1	CASSAHRGSGYNEQFF
TRBV12-5	TRBJ2-5	CASGHQLAGSYNEQYF
TRBV5-1	TRBJ1-1	CASRFAEEAFF
TRBV20-1	TRBJ2-7	CSAMGQESYEQYF
TRBV28	TRBJ1-6	CASTEEGRANSPLHF
TRBV20-1	TRBJ2-1	CSARYSYNEQFF
TRBV15	TRBJ2-1	CATARRRNEQFF
TRBV18	TRBJ2-3	CASSPSSGRGIGTDTQYF
TRBV29-1	TRBJ1-1	CSVEGSETEAFF
TRBV7-9	-	CASGVRGGETQYF
TRBV7-9	TRBJ1-1	CASSLAGGPEAFF
TRBV5-5	TRBJ2-7	CASSWARGKSYEQYF
TRBV6-5	TRBJ2-2	CASRSPGQIFGELFF
TRBV7-2	TRBJ1-2	CASSLVGGPHYGYTF
TRBV5-1	TRBJ1-4	CASSLAGGNATNEKLFF
TRBV20-1	TRBJ2-3	CSARDRDSGSSDTQYF
TRBV9	TRBJ2-1	CASSVVGVSYEQFF
TRBV7-9	TRBJ2-3	CASGTSATTDTQYF
TRBV6-5	-	CASGRLAGAYNEQYF
TRBV20-1	TRBJ1-1	CSASQSGPKAFF
TRBV10-3	TRBJ2-3	CAISDRAGTDTQYF
TRBV3-1	TRBJ2-1	CASSDWGGTYNEQFF
TRBV5-4	TRBJ2-7	CASSGGAFGEQYF
TRBV20-1	TRBJ2-1	CSASRAASGRVDNEQFF
TRBV6-5	-	CASSYGVTSHEQYF
TRBV2	TRBJ1-1	CASSPPGGSTEAFF
TRBV5-6	TRBJ2-2	CASRPGSWANTGELFF
TRBV29-1	-	CSVRQGADEQYF
TRBV30	TRBJ2-3	CAWSVRGFTDTQYF
TRBV6-2/TRBV6-3	TRBJ2-1	CASSTTSGAYNEQFF
TRBV5-1	TRBJ2-3	CASSAGLAGASRTDTQYF
TRBV30	TRBJ1-2	CAWSVHGSMYYGYTF
TRBV29-1	TRBJ2-1	CNVELPDRLPEQFF
TRBV7-2	TRBJ2-1	CASSLTRTSAYNEQFF
TRBV5-8	-	CASSLALDTSSYEQYF